This is a list of T cell receptor beta chains from one sample in a study of human T cells and chemical hapten exposure. MiXCR was run by TCRdb on the RACE reads, yielding one entry per CDR3 protein. The repertoire includes roughly 200,000 distinct CDR3 sequences, under 25% of them detected once, and about 6.7% sits in the top ten. The material sequenced was whole blood, taken in connection with sensitization to the hapten diphenylcyclopropenone (DPC). The receptors were gathered from a woman between 50 and 59 years old with alopecia areata. Some clones in this sample may be carry-over from other donors' samples. CDR3s include the opening cysteine and the closing phenylalanine or tryptophan. The order of the fields is V gene, J gene, D gene, clone size, CDR3 DNA, CDR3 protein. D genes are given only for firm matches. Not all rows give a size; the values are once, few, many and, for expanded clones, a class.

V: TRBV7-8; J: TRBJ2-1; D: NA; size: NA; DNA: TGTGCCAGCAGCTTAGTGAGTCTAGGGGTCTACAATGAGCAGTTCTTC; CDR3: CASSLVSLGVYNEQFF
V: TRBV7-9; J: TRBJ1-4; D: NA; size: NA; DNA: TGTGCCAGCAGCGTAGGGGCGCGCCCGGAAAAACTGTTTTTT; CDR3: CASSVGARPEKLFF
V: TRBV29-1; J: TRBJ2-1; D: NA; size: NA; DNA: TGCAGCGTTGAGGGGAGGCCCAGGGGGAATGAGCAGTTCTTC; CDR3: CSVEGRPRGNEQFF
V: TRBV12-3/TRBV12-4; J: TRBJ1-2; D: NA; size: NA; DNA: TGTGCCAGCCGTGGGAGCTATGGCTACACCTTC; CDR3: CASRGSYGYTF
V: TRBV29-1; J: TRBJ2-7; D: TRBD1; size: many; DNA: TGCAGCGTTGGGGACAGGGACTACGAGCAGTACTTC; CDR3: CSVGDRDYEQYF
V: TRBV20-1; J: TRBJ2-7; D: NA; size: few; DNA: TGCAGTGCTAGAGATCGCCTCTACGAGCAGTACTTC; CDR3: CSARDRLYEQYF
V: TRBV27; J: TRBJ1-1; D: NA; size: few; DNA: TGTGCCAGCAGTCCCTGGGGCACTTACACTGAAGCTTTCTTT; CDR3: CASSPWGTYTEAFF
V: TRBV11-2; J: TRBJ1-2; D: NA; size: NA; DNA: TGTGCCAACAGACGGGCATATAGCCCCTATGGCTACACCTTC; CDR3: CANRRAYSPYGYTF
V: TRBV20-1; J: TRBJ2-7; D: NA; size: NA; DNA: TGCAGTGCTAGGCTCTCGGGGGCCCCCTACGAGCAGTACTTC; CDR3: CSARLSGAPYEQYF
V: TRBV6-5; J: TRBJ2-7; D: TRBD2; size: NA; DNA: TGTGCCAGCAGTTCTCTAGCGGGAGTGAGGAAGTACGAGCAGTACTTC; CDR3: CASSSLAGVRKYEQYF
V: TRBV20-1; J: TRBJ2-1; D: TRBD2; size: few; DNA: TGCAGTGTGGGCGGGAGAACCTACAATGAGCAGTTCTTC; CDR3: CSVGGRTYNEQFF
V: TRBV3-1; J: TRBJ1-6; D: NA; size: few; DNA: TGTGCCAGCAGCCCCACCAGCGCGGACGGTTCACCCCTCCACTTT; CDR3: CASSPTSADGSPLHF
V: TRBV15; J: TRBJ1-2; D: NA; size: few; DNA: TGTGCCACCAGCAGAGTCCGGGAGCCCACGGATGGCTACACCTTC; CDR3: CATSRVREPTDGYTF
V: TRBV5-1; J: TRBJ2-3; D: NA; size: NA; DNA: TGCGCCAGCAGCCGCGGCAGGACGGAGGTGGCAGATACGCAGTATTTT; CDR3: CASSRGRTEVADTQYF
V: TRBV5-1; J: TRBJ2-7; D: NA; size: many; DNA: TGCGCCAGCGCCCCCACTCCAGCGGACCCCTACGAGCAGTACTTC; CDR3: CASAPTPADPYEQYF
V: TRBV5-6; J: TRBJ2-3; D: TRBD1; size: NA; DNA: TGTGCCAGCAGCCGGGACAGTCTGGGGGATGCGCAGTATTTT; CDR3: CASSRDSLGDAQYF
V: TRBV7-9; J: TRBJ2-1; D: TRBD2; size: many; DNA: TGTGCCAGCAGCGCGGGACTAGTTCAATTGTGGTCGCAGTTCTTC; CDR3: CASSAGLVQLWSQFF
V: TRBV11-2; J: TRBJ2-7; D: NA; size: few; DNA: TGTGCCAGCAGCCTTAGACTAGCCTACGAGCAGTACTTC; CDR3: CASSLRLAYEQYF
V: TRBV5-1; J: TRBJ2-5; D: NA; size: NA; DNA: TGCGCCAGCAGCACAGCCGGGACACCCGTAGAGACCCAGTACTTC; CDR3: CASSTAGTPVETQYF
V: TRBV29-1; J: TRBJ2-5; D: NA; size: NA; DNA: TGCAGCGTTGTGGGACGGCGCCTGGAGACCCAGTACTTC; CDR3: CSVVGRRLETQYF
V: TRBV5-1; J: TRBJ2-3; D: TRBD2; size: few; DNA: TGCGCCAGCAGCTCGGGACTAGCGGGAGAGGTCACAGATACGCAGTATTTT; CDR3: CASSSGLAGEVTDTQYF
V: TRBV3-1; J: TRBJ1-6; D: TRBD1; size: few; DNA: TGTGCCAGCAGCCCCCTTCTGGGACAGATTGCGGATTCACCCCTCCACTTT; CDR3: CASSPLLGQIADSPLHF
V: TRBV7-8; J: TRBJ1-6; D: NA; size: NA; DNA: TGTGCCAGCACCAGGGGCTCCTATAATTCACCCCTCCACTTT; CDR3: CASTRGSYNSPLHF
V: TRBV24-1; J: TRBJ2-7; D: NA; size: few; DNA: TGTGCCACCAGTGATCCCGGACACGGCATCTACGAGCAGTACTTC; CDR3: CATSDPGHGIYEQYF
V: TRBV29-1; J: TRBJ2-7; D: TRBD1; size: few; DNA: TGCAGCACGGGACAGTCCCGCTACGAGCAGTACTTC; CDR3: CSTGQSRYEQYF
V: TRBV29-1; J: TRBJ2-6; D: TRBD1; size: few; DNA: TGCAGCGCAACAGGGGGTGCTTCTGGGGCCAACGTCCTGACTTTC; CDR3: CSATGGASGANVLTF
V: TRBV4-1; J: TRBJ1-2; D: TRBD1; size: NA; DNA: TGCGCCAGCAGCCAAGTCTTCAGGGGGTATGGCTACACCTTC; CDR3: CASSQVFRGYGYTF
V: TRBV5-1; J: TRBJ2-2; D: NA; size: few; DNA: TGCGCCAGCAGCGTCGCGGTTCCGAACACCGGGGAGCTGTTTTTT; CDR3: CASSVAVPNTGELFF
V: TRBV29-1; J: TRBJ1-1; D: TRBD1; size: few; DNA: TGCAGCACCAGACAGGGTTGGGACACTGAAGCTTTCTTT; CDR3: CSTRQGWDTEAFF
V: TRBV27; J: TRBJ2-2; D: TRBD2; size: NA; DNA: TGTGCCAGCAGTTTATCAGCAACCATCGATCTAGCGGGAGTAAACACCGGGGAGCTGTTTTTT; CDR3: CASSLSATIDLAGVNTGELFF
V: TRBV5-4; J: TRBJ2-7; D: NA; size: NA; DNA: TGTGCCAGCAGCTTGGCCCCTAGAAACCTCTACGAGCAGTACTTC; CDR3: CASSLAPRNLYEQYF
V: TRBV9; J: TRBJ1-3; D: NA; size: NA; DNA: TGTGCCAGCAGCTCCCAGACTGGAAACACCATATATTTT; CDR3: CASSSQTGNTIYF
V: TRBV7-9; J: TRBJ2-3; D: NA; size: NA; DNA: TGTGCCAGCAGCTACCGGGGTTTGGCAGATACGCAGTATTTT; CDR3: CASSYRGLADTQYF
V: TRBV6-1; J: TRBJ2-6; D: TRBD2; size: NA; DNA: TGTGCCAGCAGTGAACGGTTTAGCGGGAGTGCTGGGGCCAACGTCCTGACTTTC; CDR3: CASSERFSGSAGANVLTF
V: TRBV20-1; J: TRBJ1-3; D: TRBD1; size: few; DNA: TGCAGTGCTAGAGAGGGACAGGGAACTGGAAACACCATATATTTT; CDR3: CSAREGQGTGNTIYF
V: TRBV27; J: TRBJ2-2; D: NA; size: few; DNA: TGTGCCAGCAGTATCACTAGAATCCCCGGGGAGCTGTTTTTT; CDR3: CASSITRIPGELFF
V: TRBV2; J: TRBJ2-1; D: NA; size: NA; DNA: TGTGCCAGCAGAACACAGGGTTCGATTGGGAATGAGCAGTTCTTC; CDR3: CASRTQGSIGNEQFF
V: TRBV11-2; J: TRBJ1-2; D: NA; size: NA; DNA: TGTGCCAGCAGCTTAGAGAGGGGAAACTATGGCTACACCTTC; CDR3: CASSLERGNYGYTF
V: TRBV5-1; J: TRBJ1-6; D: NA; size: NA; DNA: TGCGCCAGCAGCTTGGAATGGGGGCACGATTCACCCCTCCACTTT; CDR3: CASSLEWGHDSPLHF
V: TRBV3-1; J: TRBJ2-1; D: TRBD2; size: NA; DNA: TGTGCCAGCAGCCCGGGACTACAAACCAACAATGAGCAGTTCTTC; CDR3: CASSPGLQTNNEQFF
V: TRBV27; J: TRBJ2-3; D: NA; size: NA; DNA: TGTGCCAGTACAGGGCCAGATACGCAGTATTTT; CDR3: CASTGPDTQYF